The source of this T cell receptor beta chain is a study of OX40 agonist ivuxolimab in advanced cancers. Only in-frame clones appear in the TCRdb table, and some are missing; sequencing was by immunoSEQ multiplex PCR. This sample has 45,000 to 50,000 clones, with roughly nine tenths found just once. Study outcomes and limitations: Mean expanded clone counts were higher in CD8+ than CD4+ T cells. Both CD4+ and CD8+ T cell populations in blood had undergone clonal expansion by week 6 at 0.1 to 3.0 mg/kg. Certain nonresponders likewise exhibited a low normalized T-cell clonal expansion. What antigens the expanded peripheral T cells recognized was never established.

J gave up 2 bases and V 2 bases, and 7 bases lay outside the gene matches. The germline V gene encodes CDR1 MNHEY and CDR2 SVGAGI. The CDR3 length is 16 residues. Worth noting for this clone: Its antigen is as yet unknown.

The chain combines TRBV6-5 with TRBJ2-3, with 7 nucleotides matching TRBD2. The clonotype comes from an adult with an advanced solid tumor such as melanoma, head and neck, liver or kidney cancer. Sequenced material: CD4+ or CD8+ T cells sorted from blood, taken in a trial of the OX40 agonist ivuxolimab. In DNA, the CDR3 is TGTGCCAGCAGTTACATCCAGGGAGGGGACACAGATACGCAGTATTTT. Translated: CASSYIQGGDTDTQYF.